This T cell receptor beta chain is drawn from a study of cytomegalovirus exposure and HLA in healthy donors. General observations from the study: By HLA locus, TCR association rates varied in a later analysis, with DRB1 showing the most and HLA-C the fewest. The investigators catalogued 150 to 200 TCR beta chains as cytomegalovirus-associated.

V lost 5 bases and J lost 6, with 13 bases in between. Germline assignment: CDR1 MNHEY and CDR2 SMNVEV (reference sequence). This CDR3 is built from 13 residues. Note on this clone: What it recognizes is unknown.

CMV serostatus was not recorded for this donor. This PCR relied on a set of 60 Vbeta primers and 13 Jbeta primers. TCRdb keeps only in-frame clones here, not all; method: immunoSEQ multiplex PCR. Of over 75,000 clones in the sample, roughly 67% were seen once. Sample: PBMCs. The chain employs TRBV27 and TRBJ1-2, with D unresolved. The source is a human donor in good health. CDR3 nucleotide sequence: TGTGCCAGCAGTAACCGGCGAGGGAATGGCTACACCTTC. It codes for CASSNRRGNGYTF.